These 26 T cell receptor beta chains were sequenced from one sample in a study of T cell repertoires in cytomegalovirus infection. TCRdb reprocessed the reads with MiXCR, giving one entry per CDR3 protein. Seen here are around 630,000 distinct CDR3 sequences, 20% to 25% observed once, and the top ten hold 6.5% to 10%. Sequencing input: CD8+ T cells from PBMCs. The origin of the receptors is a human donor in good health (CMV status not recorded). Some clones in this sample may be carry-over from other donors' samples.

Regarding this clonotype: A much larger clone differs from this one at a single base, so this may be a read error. Here the CDR3 reads CVSSFSQETQYF. CDR3 nucleotides: TGTGTCAGCAGCTTTTCCCAAGAGACCCAGTACTTC. This sequence joins TRBV7-2 and TRBJ2-5, with unresolved D. This CDR3 spans 12 amino acids. CDR1 is SGHTA and CDR2 is FQGNSA in the germline V gene. The entire variable domain, with the rest obtained from reference TRBV7-2 and TRBJ2-5, is as follows: GAGVSQSPSNKVTEKGKDVELRCDPISGHTALYWYRQSLGQGLEFLIYFQGNSAPDKSGLPSDRFSAERTGGSVSTLTIQRTQQEDSAVYLCVSSFSQETQYFGPGTRLLVL.

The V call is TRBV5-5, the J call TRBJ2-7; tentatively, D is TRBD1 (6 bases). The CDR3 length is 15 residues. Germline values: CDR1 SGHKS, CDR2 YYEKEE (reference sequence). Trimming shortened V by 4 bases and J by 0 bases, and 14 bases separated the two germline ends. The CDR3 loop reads CASSPDRTISYEQYF. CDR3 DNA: TGTGCCAGCAGCCCGGACAGAACCATCTCCTACGAGCAGTACTTC.

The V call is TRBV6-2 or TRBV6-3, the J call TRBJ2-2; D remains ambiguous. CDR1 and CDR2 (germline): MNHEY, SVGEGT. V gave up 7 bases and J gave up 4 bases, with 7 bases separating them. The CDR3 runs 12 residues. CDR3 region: CASNSATGELFF. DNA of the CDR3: TGTGCCAGCAACTCGGCCACCGGGGAGCTGTTTTTT.

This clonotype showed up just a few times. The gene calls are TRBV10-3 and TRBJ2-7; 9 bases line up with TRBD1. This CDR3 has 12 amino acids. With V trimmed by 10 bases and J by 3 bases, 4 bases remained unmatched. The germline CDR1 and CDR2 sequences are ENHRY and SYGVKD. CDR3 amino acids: CATLGQGYEQYV. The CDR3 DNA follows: TGTGCCACCCTGGGACAGGGCTACGAGCAGTACGTC.

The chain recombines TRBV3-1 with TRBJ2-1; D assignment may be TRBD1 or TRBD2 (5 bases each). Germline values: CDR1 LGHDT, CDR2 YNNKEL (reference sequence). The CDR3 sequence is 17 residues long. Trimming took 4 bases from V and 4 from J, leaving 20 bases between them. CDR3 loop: CASSPIPGTDLYNEQFF. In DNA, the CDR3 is TGTGCCAGCAGCCCCATCCCCGGGACGGACCTTTACAATGAGCAGTTCTTC.

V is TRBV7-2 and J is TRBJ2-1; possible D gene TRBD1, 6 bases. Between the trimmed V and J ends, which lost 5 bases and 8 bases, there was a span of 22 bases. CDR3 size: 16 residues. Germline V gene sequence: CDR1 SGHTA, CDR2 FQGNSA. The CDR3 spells CASSIRTAITLHEQFF. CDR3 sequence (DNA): TGTGCCAGCAGCATACGGACAGCCATCACACTACATGAGCAGTTCTTC.

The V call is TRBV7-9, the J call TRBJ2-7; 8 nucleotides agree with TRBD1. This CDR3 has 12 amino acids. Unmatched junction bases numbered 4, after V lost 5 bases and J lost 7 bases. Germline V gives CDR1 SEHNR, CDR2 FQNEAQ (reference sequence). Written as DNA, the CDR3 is TGTGCCAGCAGCCAGGGGGCAAGAGAGCAGTACGTC. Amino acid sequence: CASSQGAREQYV.

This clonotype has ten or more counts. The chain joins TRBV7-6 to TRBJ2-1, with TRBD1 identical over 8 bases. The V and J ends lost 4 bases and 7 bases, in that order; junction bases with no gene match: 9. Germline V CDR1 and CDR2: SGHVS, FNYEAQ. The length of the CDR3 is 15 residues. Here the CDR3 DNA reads TGTGCCAGCAGCTCACGGACAGGGTGGGTGAATGAGCAGTTCTTC. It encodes CASSSRTGWVNEQFF.

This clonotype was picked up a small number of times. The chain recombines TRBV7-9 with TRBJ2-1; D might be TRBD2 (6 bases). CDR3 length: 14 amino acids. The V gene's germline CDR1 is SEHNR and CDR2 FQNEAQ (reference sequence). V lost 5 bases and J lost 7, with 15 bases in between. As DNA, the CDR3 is TGTGCCAGCAGCAGGACTAACTCTAGGAATGAGCAGTTCTTC. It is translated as CASSRTNSRNEQFF. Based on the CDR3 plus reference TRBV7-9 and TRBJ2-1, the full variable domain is DTGVSQNPRHKITKRGQNVTFRCDPISEHNRLYWYRQTLGQGPEFLTYFQNEAQLEKSRLLSDRFSAERPKGSFSTLEIQRTEQGDSAMYLCASSRTNSRNEQFFGPGTRLTVL.

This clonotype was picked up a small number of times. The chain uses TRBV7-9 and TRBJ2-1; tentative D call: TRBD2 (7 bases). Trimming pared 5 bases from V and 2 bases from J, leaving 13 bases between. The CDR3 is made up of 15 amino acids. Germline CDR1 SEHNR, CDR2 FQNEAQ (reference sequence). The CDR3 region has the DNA TGTGCCAGCAGCCCCCGGGGGGCAGCCTACAATGAGCAGTTCTTC. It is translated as CASSPRGAAYNEQFF.

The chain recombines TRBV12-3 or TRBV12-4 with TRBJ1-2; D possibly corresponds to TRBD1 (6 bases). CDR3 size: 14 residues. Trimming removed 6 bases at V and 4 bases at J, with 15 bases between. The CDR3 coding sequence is TGTGCCAGCAGCCCGACAGGTAGTGGCTATGGCTACACCTTC. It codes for CASSPTGSGYGYTF.

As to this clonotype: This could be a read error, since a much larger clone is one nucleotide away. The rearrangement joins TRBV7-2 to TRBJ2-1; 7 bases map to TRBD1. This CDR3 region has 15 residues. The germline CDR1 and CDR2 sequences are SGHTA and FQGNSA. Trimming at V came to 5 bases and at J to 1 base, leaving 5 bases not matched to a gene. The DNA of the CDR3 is TGTGCCAGCAGCCCACAGGGACAGTCCTACAATGAGCAGTTCTTC. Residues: CASSPQGQSYNEQFF.

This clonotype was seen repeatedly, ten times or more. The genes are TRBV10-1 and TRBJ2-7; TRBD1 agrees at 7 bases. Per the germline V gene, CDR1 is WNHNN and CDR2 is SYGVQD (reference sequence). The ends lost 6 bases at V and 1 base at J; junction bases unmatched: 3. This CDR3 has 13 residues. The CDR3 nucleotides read TGCGCCAGCAGCCAGGGGGAATCCTACGAGCAGTACTTC. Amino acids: CASSQGESYEQYF.

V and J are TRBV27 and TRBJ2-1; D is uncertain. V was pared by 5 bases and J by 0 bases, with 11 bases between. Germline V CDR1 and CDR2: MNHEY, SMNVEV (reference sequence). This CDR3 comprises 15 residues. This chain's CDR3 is CASSHTYPSYNEQFF. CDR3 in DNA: TGTGCCAGCAGTCATACATACCCCTCCTACAATGAGCAGTTCTTC.

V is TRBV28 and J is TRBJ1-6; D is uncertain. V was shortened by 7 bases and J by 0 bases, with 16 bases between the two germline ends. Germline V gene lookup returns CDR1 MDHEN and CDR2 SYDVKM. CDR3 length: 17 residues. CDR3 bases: TGTGCCAGCACCCCAGGTTATCCGGACTCCTATAATTCACCCCTCCACTTT. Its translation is CASTPGYPDSYNSPLHF.

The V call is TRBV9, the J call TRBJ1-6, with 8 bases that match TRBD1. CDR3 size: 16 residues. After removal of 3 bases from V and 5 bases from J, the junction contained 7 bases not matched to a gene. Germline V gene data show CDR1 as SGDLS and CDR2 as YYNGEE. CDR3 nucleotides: TGTGCCAGCAGCGCGGCAGGGGGCTACGATAATTCACCCCTCCACTTT. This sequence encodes CASSAAGGYDNSPLHF.

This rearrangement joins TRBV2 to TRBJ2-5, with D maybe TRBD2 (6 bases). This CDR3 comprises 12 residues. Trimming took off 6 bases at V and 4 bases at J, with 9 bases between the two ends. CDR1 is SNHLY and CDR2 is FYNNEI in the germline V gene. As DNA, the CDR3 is TGTGCCAGCAGGGGAGGTCCAGAGACCCAGTACTTC. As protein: CASRGGPETQYF.

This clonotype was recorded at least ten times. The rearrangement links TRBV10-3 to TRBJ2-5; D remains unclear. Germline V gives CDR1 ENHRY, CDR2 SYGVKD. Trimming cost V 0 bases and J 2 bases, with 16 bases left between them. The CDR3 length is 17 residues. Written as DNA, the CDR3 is TGTGCCATCAGTGAGTCGGAAGCCGGAAAAATTCAAGAGACCCAGTACTTC. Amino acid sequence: CAISESEAGKIQETQYF.

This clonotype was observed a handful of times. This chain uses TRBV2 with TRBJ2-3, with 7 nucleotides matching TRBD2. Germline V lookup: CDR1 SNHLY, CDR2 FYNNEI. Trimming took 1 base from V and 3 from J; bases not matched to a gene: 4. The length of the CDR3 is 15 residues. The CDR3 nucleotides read TGTGCCAGCAGTGAAGGGTCTAGCGGTACAGATACGCAGTATTTT. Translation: CASSEGSSGTDTQYF.

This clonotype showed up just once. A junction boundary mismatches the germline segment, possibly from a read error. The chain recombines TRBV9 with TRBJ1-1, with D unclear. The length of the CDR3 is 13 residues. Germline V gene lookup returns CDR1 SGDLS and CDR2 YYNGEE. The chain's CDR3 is CASSVAENTGAFF. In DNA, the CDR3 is TGTGCCAGCAGCGTCGCGGAAAACACTGGAGCTTTCTTT.

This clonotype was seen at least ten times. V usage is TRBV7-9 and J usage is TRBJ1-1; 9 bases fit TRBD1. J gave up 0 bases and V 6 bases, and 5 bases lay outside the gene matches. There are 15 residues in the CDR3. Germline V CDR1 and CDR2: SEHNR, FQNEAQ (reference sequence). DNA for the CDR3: TGTGCCAGCAGTTCGGGACAGGGAATGAACACTGAAGCTTTCTTT. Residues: CASSSGQGMNTEAFF.

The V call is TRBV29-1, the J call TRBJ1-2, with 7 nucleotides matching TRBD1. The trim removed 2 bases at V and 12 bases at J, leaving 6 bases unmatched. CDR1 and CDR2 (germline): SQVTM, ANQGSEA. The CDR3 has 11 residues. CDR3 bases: TGCAGCGTTGAAATCCGACAGGGTCACACCTTC. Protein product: CSVEIRQGHTF.

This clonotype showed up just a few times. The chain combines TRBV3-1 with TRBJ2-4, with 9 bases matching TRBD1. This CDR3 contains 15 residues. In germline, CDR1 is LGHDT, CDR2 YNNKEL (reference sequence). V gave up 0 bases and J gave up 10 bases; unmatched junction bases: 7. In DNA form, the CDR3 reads TGTGCCAGCAGCCAAGAATGGGGGACAGGGCAGATTCAGTACTTC. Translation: CASSQEWGTGQIQYF. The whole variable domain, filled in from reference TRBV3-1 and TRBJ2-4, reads DTAVSQTPKYLVTQMGNDKSIKCEQNLGHDTMYWYKQDSKKFLKIMFSYNNKELIINETVPNRFSPKSPDKAHLNLHINSLELGDSAVYFCASSQEWGTGQIQYFGAGTRLSVL.

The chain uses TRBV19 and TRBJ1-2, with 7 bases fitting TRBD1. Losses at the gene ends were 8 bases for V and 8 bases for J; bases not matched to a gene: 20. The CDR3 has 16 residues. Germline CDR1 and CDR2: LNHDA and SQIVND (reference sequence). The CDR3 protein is CASFNPAWDRLNGYTF. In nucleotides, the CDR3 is TGTGCCAGTTTCAATCCGGCGTGGGACAGACTTAACGGCTACACCTTC.

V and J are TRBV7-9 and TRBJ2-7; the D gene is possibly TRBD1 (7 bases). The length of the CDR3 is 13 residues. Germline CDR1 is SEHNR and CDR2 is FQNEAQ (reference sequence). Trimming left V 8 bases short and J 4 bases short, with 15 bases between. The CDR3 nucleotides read TGTGCCAGCGCCGGCAGGGGGGATTACGAGCAGTACTTC. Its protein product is CASAGRGDYEQYF.

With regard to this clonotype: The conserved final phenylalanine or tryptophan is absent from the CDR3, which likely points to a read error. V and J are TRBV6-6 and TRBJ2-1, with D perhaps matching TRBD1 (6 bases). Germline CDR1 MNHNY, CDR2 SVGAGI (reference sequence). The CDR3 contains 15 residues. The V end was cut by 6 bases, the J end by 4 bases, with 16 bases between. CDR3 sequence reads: CASREQGNYYNEQFS. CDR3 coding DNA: TGTGCCAGCAGAGAACAGGGAAACTATTACAATGAGCAGTTCTCC.